Listed here is a single T cell receptor (beta chain). The antigen is undetermined. Other DNA sequences in this specimen translate into the identical CDR3. Assays covered 95,000 to 100,000 TCR templates per sample. TCRdb's table, derived via immunoSEQ multiplex PCR, lists solely in-frame clones and lacks some. The sample consists of tens of thousands of clones, over 85% of them appearing once. This record comes from a study of siplizumab effects on memory and regulatory T cells. Overall study findings and caveats: Proliferating siplizumab-cultured Tregs lacked confirmed suppressive function.

Specimen: CD8+ T cells sorted from blood. The TCR was taken from a human donor in good health.

The CDR3 sequence is CASSLGQGDYEQYF. CDR3 nucleotides: TGTGCCAGCAGCTTGGGACAGGGAGACTACGAGCAGTACTTC. The J gene is TRBJ2-7, the V gene TRBV5-6; 7 bases match TRBD1. V shed 0 bases, J shed 3 bases, and the junction held 3 bases outside the gene matches. The CDR3 has 14 residues. Germline V gene data show CDR1 as SGHDT and CDR2 as YYEEEE.